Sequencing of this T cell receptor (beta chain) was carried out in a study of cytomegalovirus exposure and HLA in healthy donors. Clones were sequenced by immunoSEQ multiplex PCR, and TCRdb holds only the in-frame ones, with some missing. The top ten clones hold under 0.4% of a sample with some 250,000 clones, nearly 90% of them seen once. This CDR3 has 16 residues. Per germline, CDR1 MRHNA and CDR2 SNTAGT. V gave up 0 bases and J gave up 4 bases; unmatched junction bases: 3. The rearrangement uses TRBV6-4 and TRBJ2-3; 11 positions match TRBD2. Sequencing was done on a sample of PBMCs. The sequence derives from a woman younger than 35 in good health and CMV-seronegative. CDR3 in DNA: TGTGCCAGCAGTGACTCGGCTAGCGGGGGGTCAGATACGCAGTATTTT. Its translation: CASSDSASGGSDTQYF.